This TCR beta chain is drawn from a study of blood T cell repertoires in COVID-19. In the study overall: The study drew acute and convalescent COVID-19 samples from the United States, Italy and Spain. T cells, B-cell-depleted T cells, or PBMCs provided the cDNA or gDNA that served as material.

Profiling relied on immunoSEQ multiplex PCR, and the TCRdb table lists in-frame clones only, not all of them. The sample lists about 220,000 clones, 88% occurring once. Recruitment covered about two dozen US areas and drew participants whose ages spanned roughly 18 to 95 years. Clinical history as reported by participants underpinned cohort assignment. By frequency in the sample, this clone is medium-sized (0.01 to 0.1%). The sequence was obtained from a woman aged 30 to 39 who had recovered from COVID-19. The sequenced sample consisted of PBMCs or T cells enriched from blood (not recorded which).

The CDR3 sequence: CASSEALAGADNEQFF. DNA for the CDR3: TGTGCCAGCAGCGAAGCCCTAGCGGGGGCCGACAATGAGCAGTTCTTC. The chain has TRBV9 and TRBJ2-1; 10 nucleotides line up with TRBD2. The germline V gene has CDR1 SGDLS and CDR2 YYNGEE. The CDR3 runs 16 residues. V shed 3 bases, J shed 5 bases, and the junction held 8 bases outside the gene matches.